The 18 T cell receptor beta chains presented below share a single source sample, sequenced in a study of beta chain features in type 1 diabetes. As every portion of the isolated RNA was reverse transcribed, the sequencing read expressed TCRB transcripts. Assay used: immunoSEQ multiplex PCR; TCRdb lists only in-frame clones, some missing. Of approximately 170,000 clones in the sample, 7.5% to 8.5% were seen once. Regarding the study as a whole: Type 1 diabetes patients showed a moderate but significant shortening of TCRB CDR3s in all four CD4+ subsets.

What these receptors recognize is not known. The specimen was central memory CD4+ T cells from blood. The receptors derive from a man aged 18 to 35 with type 1 diabetes.

This clone was observed a handful of times. The chain carries TRBV4-3 and TRBJ1-2; 8 bases agree with TRBD1. The CDR3 loop spans 14 amino acids. The germline CDR1 and CDR2 sequences are LGHNA and YSLEER. Germline trimming cut 4 bases from V and 3 bases from J; bases unmatched to any gene: 4. The CDR3 DNA is TGCGCCAGCAGCCGAGAGACAGGGGACTATGGCTACACCTTC. Translating it yields CASSRETGDYGYTF.

This clone came up many times. V usage is TRBV11-2 and J usage is TRBJ2-5, with a weak D call TRBD2 (6 bases). The germline gives CDR1 SGHAT, CDR2 FQNNGV. The CDR3 is 13 residues long. Trimming removed 8 bases at V and 3 bases at J, with 13 bases between. The CDR3 sequence: CASSLSGKETQYF. CDR3 nucleotide sequence: TGTGCCAGCTCCCTTAGCGGCAAAGAGACCCAGTACTTC. The full variable domain, with the rest looked up from reference TRBV11-2 and TRBJ2-5, is EAGVAQSPRYKIIEKRQSVAFWCNPISGHATLYWYQQILGQGPKLLIQFQNNGVVDDSQLPKDRFSAERLKGVDSTLKIQPAKLEDSAVYLCASSLSGKETQYFGPGTRLLVL.

This clone came up a few times. The chain joins TRBV7-2 to TRBJ1-2; tentative D call: TRBD1 (5 bases). CDR1 SGHTA and CDR2 FQGNSA come from the germline V gene. This CDR3 is built from 14 residues. V shed 5 bases and J shed 3 bases, with 13 bases lying between them. DNA of the CDR3: TGTGCCAGCAGCCCTCAGGGTAGTGACTATGGCTACACCTTC. This codes for CASSPQGSDYGYTF.

The chain has TRBV5-4 and TRBJ2-5; D might be TRBD1 (6 bases). Per the germline V gene, CDR1 is SGHNT and CDR2 is YYREEE (reference sequence). CDR3 length: 14 amino acids. The ends were cut back, 7 bases at V and 2 bases at J, with 15 bases in the middle. The CDR3 loop reads CASRRRDKQETQYF. The DNA for the CDR3 is TGTGCCAGCCGACGACGGGACAAACAAGAGACCCAGTACTTC.

The V gene is TRBV5-1, the J gene TRBJ2-3; 10 bases match TRBD2. In germline, CDR1 is SGHRS, CDR2 YFSETQ. This CDR3 spans 18 amino acids. J lost 2 bases, V lost 2 bases, and 11 bases had no gene match. The CDR3: CASSFMRSGRADTDTQYF. The CDR3 nucleotides read TGCGCCAGCAGCTTTATGAGGAGCGGGAGGGCCGACACAGATACGCAGTATTTT.

V usage is TRBV29-1 and J usage is TRBJ2-5; 11 positions agree with TRBD1. CDR3 length: 15 amino acids. Germline CDR1 is SQVTM and CDR2 is ANQGSEA. Unmatched junction bases numbered 11, after V lost 6 bases and J lost 5 bases. CDR3 in DNA: TGCAGCGTGGGGAATTACCGGGACAGGGGGGAGACCCAGTACTTC. This encodes CSVGNYRDRGETQYF.

A few counts support this clone. CDR3 residues: CASSSGGGSGNTIYF. Here the CDR3 DNA reads TGTGCCAGCAGTTCGGGCGGGGGCTCTGGAAACACCATATATTTT. The J gene is TRBJ1-3, the V gene TRBV6-5; TRBD1 is a possible D gene (5 bases). This CDR3 is 15 amino acids long. CDR1 is MNHEY, CDR2 SVGAGI, per germline. V dropped 4 bases and J dropped 0 bases, with 10 bases sitting between them.

This clone was found a few times. This chain joins TRBV5-4 and TRBJ2-1; TRBD1 aligns across 8 bases. The germline gives CDR1 SGHNT, CDR2 YYREEE (reference sequence). With 4 bases clipped from V and 0 bases from J, the junction kept 3 bases outside the gene matches. The CDR3 extends over 15 amino acids. The CDR3 spells CASSETGDSYNEQFF. The CDR3, as DNA: TGTGCCAGCAGCGAGACAGGGGACTCCTACAATGAGCAGTTCTTC. The variable domain in full, completed from reference TRBV5-4 and TRBJ2-1, reads ETGVTQSPTHLIKTRGQQVTLRCSSQSGHNTVSWYQQALGQGPQFIFQYYREEENGRGNFPPRFSGLQFPNYSSELNVNALELDDSALYLCASSETGDSYNEQFFGPGTRLTVL.

This clone was recorded a few times. This sequence joins TRBV4-1 and TRBJ1-6; 8 bases are a match to TRBD1. The CDR3 has 18 residues. CDR1 MGHRA and CDR2 YSYEKL come from the germline V gene. J lost 9 bases, V lost 2 bases, and 15 bases had no gene match. The CDR3 here is CASSQWPRGTGGSSPLHF. The CDR3 nucleotides read TGCGCCAGCAGCCAATGGCCCCGCGGTACAGGGGGTAGTTCACCCCTCCACTTT.

This clone was detected a few times. The J gene is TRBJ2-2, the V gene TRBV7-9; D not resolved. V gave up 1 base and J gave up 5 bases, with 11 bases separating them. The CDR3 sequence is 15 residues long. CDR1 and CDR2 (germline): SEHNR, FQNEAQ (reference sequence). CDR3 loop: CASSLDSIETGELFF. The CDR3 DNA sequence: TGTGCCAGCAGCTTAGACAGCATTGAAACCGGGGAGCTGTTTTTT.

This clone was detected only a few times. The chain combines TRBV30 with TRBJ1-1; 7 bases map to TRBD1. V trimming: 0 bases; J trimming: 2 bases; junction bases outside the gene matches: 9. The germline V gene encodes CDR1 GTSNPN and CDR2 SVGIG (reference sequence). The CDR3 sequence is 16 residues long. The CDR3: CAWSVEVRDSNTEAFF. The CDR3 DNA is TGTGCCTGGAGTGTCGAAGTTCGGGACAGCAACACTGAAGCTTTCTTT.

The chain carries TRBV19 and TRBJ2-1; D is perhaps TRBD2 (6 bases). Germline CDR1 reads LNHDA; CDR2 reads SQIVND (reference sequence). V lost 5 bases to trimming and J lost 8 bases, with 16 bases between them. CDR3 length: 14 residues. CDR3 DNA sequence: TGTGCCAGTAGTTATCGAGGGGTAGCGGATGAGCAGTTCTTC. This gives the protein CASSYRGVADEQFF.

There are a few counts of this clone. The chain uses TRBV2 and TRBJ1-1; TRBD1 might be the D (6 bases). V shed 9 bases and J shed 5 bases, with 16 bases lying between them. Germline CDR1 reads SNHLY; CDR2 reads FYNNEI. The CDR3 is 13 residues long. DNA of the CDR3: TGTGCCAGTTGTGGGGGGCGGGGGACTGAAGCTTTCTTT. Translated: CASCGGRGTEAFF.

This clone was picked up a small number of times. The chain employs TRBV18 and TRBJ2-5; tentative D call: TRBD1 (5 bases). CDR1 KGHSH and CDR2 LQKENI come from the germline V gene. The CDR3 has 13 amino acids. V lost 5 bases and J lost 2, with 9 bases in between. CDR3 bases: TGTGCCAGCTCATCCGGACAACAAGAGACCCAGTACTTC. Translation: CASSSGQQETQYF.

This chain connects TRBV18 to TRBJ1-3, with TRBD1 matching over 9 bases. The junction had 6 bases not matched to a gene; V was cut back by 2 bases and J by 4 bases. The germline V gene encodes CDR1 KGHSH and CDR2 LQKENI. The CDR3 consists of 16 residues. CDR3 sequence (DNA): TGTGCCAGCTCACCAGCCCCGGGACAGGGCGGAAACACCATATATTTT. Translation: CASSPAPGQGGNTIYF.

This clone was seen only a few times. The chain recombines TRBV9 with TRBJ2-3, with TRBD2 matching over 7 bases. Germline V CDR1 and CDR2: SGDLS, YYNGEE. CDR3 size: 15 residues. The junction had 9 bases not matched to a gene; V was cut back by 3 bases and J by 5 bases. CDR3 in DNA: TGTGCCAGCAGCGCCACGCAGCGGGGCGGAGATACGCAGTATTTT. Its protein is CASSATQRGGDTQYF.

The rearrangement links TRBV6-1 to TRBJ1-5, with 10 positions matching TRBD1. CDR3 length: 14 residues. Germline CDR1 is MNHNS and CDR2 is SASEGT. V was pared by 4 bases and J by 9 bases, with 6 bases of the junction left unmatched. The CDR3 protein is CASSGGQGLSPQHF. The CDR3 nucleotides are TGTGCCAGCAGTGGGGGACAGGGGCTGTCGCCCCAGCATTTT.

This chain connects TRBV7-8 to TRBJ2-6; D is possibly TRBD1 (6 bases). Germline CDR1 is SGHVS and CDR2 is FQNEAQ. Deletions cut 2 bases from V and 0 bases from J, with 11 bases between. CDR3 length equals 17 residues. The CDR3 DNA is TGTGCCAGCAGCTTAAGAGGGGGAAGCTCTGGGGCCAACGTCCTGACTTTC. Translated: CASSLRGGSSGANVLTF.